The present T cell receptor (beta chain) was sequenced within a study of blood T cell repertoires in COVID-19. On the study more broadly: The United States, Italy and Spain were the sources of the acute and convalescent COVID-19 samples. PBMCs, B-cell-depleted T cells, or T cells were the source of the cDNA or gDNA that made up the material.

This clone has more than one count but fewer than ten. The CDR3 spans 13 residues. V gave up 2 bases and J gave up 8 bases; unmatched junction bases: 3. Germline CDR1 MNHEY, CDR2 SVGAGI. Per the original methods: Nucleated cell counts were estimated from reference gene primer amplification. Measured with immunoSEQ multiplex PCR; TCRdb has only the in-frame clones, and not every one. Clone size and V and J calls were adopted from that table, with D and trimming inferred from the DNA. The sample shows under 200,000 clones, roughly 80% of them seen only once. This clonotype was sampled from a man between 18 and 35 years old with active or convalescent COVID-19. The sequenced material came from peripheral blood. The gene calls are TRBV6-5 and TRBJ2-3; 8 nucleotides match TRBD2. This CDR3 reads CASSYLGGATQYF. Here the CDR3 DNA reads TGTGCCAGCAGTTACCTCGGGGGGGCTACGCAGTATTTT.